The 32 T cell receptor beta chains given below trace back to one sample, sequenced in a study of cytomegalovirus exposure and HLA in healthy donors. The PCR was carried out with 60 Vbeta primers and 13 Jbeta primers. TCRdb's copy holds only in-frame clones and misses some; the assay was immunoSEQ multiplex PCR. The sample includes approximately 290,000 clones, roughly 80% of them seen just once. Sequences were obtained from PBMCs. The receptors were sampled from a girl aged 2 to 10 in good health and CMV-seronegative.

The rearrangement links TRBV5-8 to TRBJ2-7; D gene unclear. From germline, CDR1 is SGHTS and CDR2 YDEGEE. CDR3 length: 18 amino acids. Trimming cost V 4 bases and J 2 bases, with 25 bases left between them. The CDR3 sequence is CASSPKIGVRNAAYEQYF. DNA for the CDR3: TGTGCCAGCAGCCCGAAGATTGGAGTCCGAAATGCAGCCTACGAGCAGTACTTC.

The rearrangement links TRBV11-1 to TRBJ1-1; tentatively, D is TRBD1 (5 bases). The V end lost 5 bases, the J end lost 2 bases, and 9 bases lay between the germline ends. The CDR3 is 13 amino acids. Germline V lookup: CDR1 SGHAT, CDR2 FQDESV (reference sequence). CDR3 sequence reads: CASSTDRNTEAFF. CDR3 in DNA: TGTGCCAGCAGCACCGACAGAAACACTGAAGCTTTCTTT.

The chain has TRBV5-5 and TRBJ2-5; TRBD2 matches at 8 bases. CDR1 and CDR2 (germline): SGHKS, YYEKEE (reference sequence). This CDR3 is 15 amino acids long. J was trimmed by 5 bases and V by 6 bases; bases with no gene match: 12. CDR3 loop: CASTRPGGGTETQYF. CDR3 DNA sequence: TGTGCCAGCACGAGACCCGGGGGGGGTACGGAGACCCAGTACTTC.

The chain couples TRBV10-3 to TRBJ2-5; D is uncertain. This CDR3 has 15 amino acids. Germline values: CDR1 ENHRY, CDR2 SYGVKD. V dropped 0 bases and J dropped 4 bases, with 12 bases sitting between them. CDR3 loop: CAISESERFRETQYF. The CDR3 DNA sequence: TGTGCCATCAGTGAGTCGGAGAGGTTTCGAGAGACCCAGTACTTC.

V and J are TRBV29-1 and TRBJ2-7, with D possibly TRBD2 on 6 matching bases. The germline CDR1 and CDR2 sequences are SQVTM and ANQGSEA. The V end lost 4 bases, the J end lost 5 bases, and 15 bases lay between the germline ends. The CDR3 has 13 amino acids. CDR3 DNA: TGCAGCGTTGTTACGGGAGCCGGCGACGAGCAGTACTTC. This encodes CSVVTGAGDEQYF.

The rearrangement links TRBV7-7 to TRBJ2-1, with 9 bases that match TRBD1. The CDR3 has 16 amino acids. Germline V CDR1 and CDR2: SSHAT, FNYEAQ (reference sequence). Losses at the gene ends were 5 bases for V and 7 bases for J; bases not matched to a gene: 12. CDR3 nucleotide sequence: TGTGCCAGCAGCCTGGACCGGGACAGGGCTGCGAATGAGCAGTTCTTC. Translated: CASSLDRDRAANEQFF.

The gene calls are TRBV28 and TRBJ2-5, with 10 nucleotides matching TRBD1. Germline loops: CDR1 MDHEN, CDR2 SYDVKM. V shed 10 bases and J 4 bases; nucleotides not matched to a gene: 6. The length of the CDR3 is 13 residues. CDR3 in DNA: TGTGCCACCACTGGGGACAGGGGAGAGACCCAGTACTTC. Encoded protein: CATTGDRGETQYF. The full variable domain, completed using reference TRBV28 and TRBJ2-5, is DVKVTQSSRYLVKRTGEKVFLECVQDMDHENMFWYRQDPGLGLRLIYFSYDVKMKEKGDIPEGYSVSREKKERFSLILESASTNQTSMYLCATTGDRGETQYFGPGTRLLVL.

This sequence joins TRBV27 and TRBJ2-1; 9 nucleotides line up with TRBD1. This CDR3 region has 16 residues. The germline gives CDR1 MNHEY, CDR2 SMNVEV (reference sequence). J gave up 2 bases and V 5 bases, and 7 bases lay outside the gene matches. For the CDR3, the DNA is TGTGCCAGCAGTCGCCCGCGACAGGGGGCCTACAATGAGCAGTTCTTC. Translating gives CASSRPRQGAYNEQFF.

The rearrangement joins TRBV23-1 to TRBJ1-1; 9 bases agree with TRBD1. TRBV23-1 is given ORF status, its function remaining uncertain. The CDR3 runs to 16 residues. Unmatched junction bases numbered 4, after V lost 1 base and J lost 1 base. CDR3 bases: TGCGCCAGCAGTCAATACCGGGACAGGGAGAACACTGAAGCTTTCTTT. It is translated as CASSQYRDRENTEAFF.

The V call is TRBV7-9, the J call TRBJ2-2; D is unresolved. V dropped 2 bases and J dropped 1 base, with 5 bases sitting between them. There are 14 residues in the CDR3. Per the germline V gene, CDR1 is SEHNR and CDR2 is FQNEAQ (reference sequence). CDR3 bases: TGTGCCAGCAGCTTAACAGAGAACACCGGGGAGCTGTTTTTT. Amino acid sequence: CASSLTENTGELFF.

The V gene is TRBV7-8, the J gene TRBJ2-1, with TRBD2 matching over 7 bases. This CDR3 spans 16 amino acids. Germline CDR1 and CDR2: SGHVS and FQNEAQ. The V and J ends lost 6 bases and 7 bases, in that order; junction bases with no gene match: 15. The CDR3 DNA follows: TGTGCCAGCAGACTCACGAGACTAGCCGGGTGGAATGAGCAGTTCTTC. Translation: CASRLTRLAGWNEQFF.

The V gene is TRBV28, the J gene TRBJ2-2, with a possible D match to TRBD1 (6 bases). Germline V CDR1 and CDR2: MDHEN, SYDVKM. CDR3 length: 15 residues. Trimming cost V 4 bases and J 2 bases, with 11 bases left between them. Here the CDR3 reads CASSSSDSNTGELFF. DNA of the CDR3: TGTGCCAGCAGTTCCTCGGACAGCAACACCGGGGAGCTGTTTTTT.

The chain recombines TRBV2 with TRBJ2-3; 9 bases match TRBD2. J lost 2 bases, V lost 7 bases, and 10 bases had no gene match. The CDR3 has 16 residues. The germline V gene encodes CDR1 SNHLY and CDR2 FYNNEI. The CDR3 nucleotides read TGTGCCAGCACCAAAGGACTAGCGACAAACACAGATACGCAGTATTTT. Amino acids: CASTKGLATNTDTQYF.

This clone was counted once. This rearrangement joins TRBV28 to TRBJ2-7, with D possibly TRBD2 on 7 matching bases. Trimming stripped 5 bases from V and 0 bases from J, with 17 bases between. There are 16 residues in the CDR3. CDR1 and CDR2 (germline): MDHEN, SYDVKM. In nucleotides, the CDR3 is TGTGCCAGCAGTCTCCGAAGGGGGAGGGCCTCCTACGAGCAGTACTTC. As protein: CASSLRRGRASYEQYF.

V gene TRBV2 combines with J gene TRBJ1-1, with D tentatively TRBD1 (5 bases). Trimming shortened V by 5 bases and J by 8 bases, and 21 bases separated the two germline ends. This CDR3 has 15 residues. Germline V CDR1 and CDR2: SNHLY, FYNNEI. Written as DNA, the CDR3 is TGTGCCAGCAGTTCACATGGCCGGGGGTCAGGAGAAGCTTTCTTT. Residues: CASSSHGRGSGEAFF.

The chain links TRBV13 to TRBJ1-1; D is ambiguous. This CDR3 has 14 amino acids. Trimming cost V 1 base and J 2 bases, with 8 bases left between them. From germline, CDR1 is PRHDT and CDR2 FYEKMQ (reference sequence). The CDR3 nucleotides read TGTGCCAGCAGCTTAGCAGGACTCAACACTGAAGCTTTCTTT. Its translation is CASSLAGLNTEAFF.

This clone was seen more than once but under ten times. This chain links TRBV7-9 with TRBJ2-3; 7 bases map to TRBD2. The CDR3 has 16 amino acids. The germline CDR1 and CDR2 sequences are SEHNR and FQNEAQ (reference sequence). The junction had 8 bases not matched to a gene; V was cut back by 4 bases and J by 1 base. CDR3 residues: CASSWLAAYGTDTQYF. DNA of the CDR3: TGTGCCAGCAGCTGGCTAGCGGCCTACGGCACAGATACGCAGTATTTT.

This clone was found once. The CDR3 DNA sequence: TGTGCCTGGGGGGGGACGACAGGGCGGCCGACTAACTATGGCTACACCTTC. It yields the protein CAWGGTTGRPTNYGYTF. The chain is built from TRBV30 and TRBJ1-2; TRBD1 aligns across 7 bases. V shed 5 bases, J shed 0 bases, and the junction held 15 bases outside the gene matches. The germline V gene encodes CDR1 GTSNPN and CDR2 SVGIG (reference sequence). The CDR3 sequence is 17 residues long. The whole variable domain, remainder taken from reference TRBV30 and TRBJ1-2, is SQTIHQWPATLVQPVGSPLSLECTVEGTSNPNLYWYRQAAGRGLQLLFYSVGIGQISSEVPQNLSASRPQDRQFILSSKKLLLSDSGFYLCAWGGTTGRPTNYGYTFGSGTRLTVV.

The chain recombines TRBV7-9 with TRBJ1-3, with a weak D call TRBD1 (6 bases). V was shortened by 6 bases and J by 0 bases, with 15 bases between the two germline ends. The V gene's germline CDR1 is SEHNR and CDR2 FQNEAQ (reference sequence). The CDR3 has 16 residues. The CDR3 loop is CASRYQTGTSGNTIYF. The CDR3 nucleotides are TGTGCCAGCAGATATCAGACAGGTACCTCTGGAAACACCATATATTTT.

The chain employs TRBV13 and TRBJ2-7; possibly TRBD1 for D (5 bases). Trimming left V 5 bases short and J 1 base short, with 12 bases between. This CDR3 is 14 amino acids long. Germline V gene lookup returns CDR1 PRHDT and CDR2 FYEKMQ (reference sequence). The CDR3 is CASSPRTPSYEQYF. The CDR3 DNA reads as TGTGCCAGCAGCCCACGGACACCGTCCTACGAGCAGTACTTC.

V usage is TRBV4-2 and J usage is TRBJ1-2, with TRBD1 matching over 7 bases. CDR3 length: 15 residues. Germline values: CDR1 LGHNA, CDR2 YNFKEQ. Losses at the gene ends were 0 bases for V and 4 bases for J; bases not matched to a gene: 5. The CDR3: CASSQDRGSGYGYTF. DNA of the CDR3: TGTGCCAGCAGCCAAGACAGGGGGTCTGGCTATGGCTACACCTTC.

The chain combines TRBV6-5 with TRBJ1-2, with no clear D. The V and J ends lost 3 bases and 4 bases respectively, with 12 bases between them. The CDR3 spans 14 residues. Germline V lookup: CDR1 MNHEY, CDR2 SVGAGI. DNA of the CDR3: TGTGCCAGCAGTTATAGCGCGGACGGCTATGGCTACACCTTC. Its protein product is CASSYSADGYGYTF.

The V call is TRBV6-5, the J call TRBJ2-5, with D possibly being TRBD1 (6 bases). The DNA end is a closer match to TRBJ2-7, so the J assignment may be wrong. CDR3 length equals 14 residues. Germline V gives CDR1 MNHEY, CDR2 SVGAGI. The CDR3 loop is CASSKGTRNYEQYF. As DNA, the CDR3 is TGTGCCAGCAGTAAAGGGACACGTAACTACGAGCAGTACTTC.

The chain recombines TRBV1 with TRBJ1-5; the listed D gene, TRBD1, was not tested against the DNA. TRBV1 is a pseudogene locus. The CDR3 sequence is 13 residues long. Written as DNA, the CDR3 is TGCACCAGCAGCCAAGATCAGGGACAGCCCCAGCATTTT. Amino acids: CTSSQDQGQPQHF.

The chain couples TRBV6-5 to TRBJ1-2; D not certain. V was clipped by 0 bases and J by 2 bases, with 7 bases between them. Germline V gives CDR1 MNHEY, CDR2 SVGAGI. The CDR3 has 14 residues. Here the CDR3 DNA reads TGTGCCAGCAGTTACTCGGGCAGGAACTATGGCTACACCTTC. Translated, it gives CASSYSGRNYGYTF.

This clone occurred a few times. The CDR3 protein is CASNVFVWQGSLQPQHF. DNA for the CDR3: TGTGCCAGCAATGTTTTCGTCTGGCAGGGGAGTCTTCAGCCCCAGCATTTT. This chain uses TRBV28 with TRBJ1-5, with D perhaps TRBD1 (6 bases). V was trimmed by 7 bases and J by 6 bases, leaving 25 bases between them. The germline gives CDR1 MDHEN, CDR2 SYDVKM. CDR3 length: 17 amino acids.

This clone was observed once. The chain links TRBV7-2 to TRBJ1-4; 10 bases line up with TRBD1. Trimming removed 4 bases from V and 7 bases from J; junction bases left unmatched: 6. Germline V gene data show CDR1 as SGHTA and CDR2 as FQGNSA. This CDR3 is built from 15 residues. The CDR3 spells CASSSRQGAGEKLFF. The CDR3, as DNA: TGTGCCAGCAGCTCCAGACAGGGGGCCGGTGAAAAACTGTTTTTT.

The V call is TRBV28, the J call TRBJ2-4, with D uncertain. CDR3 size: 11 residues. V was pared by 4 bases and J by 9 bases, with 7 bases between. Germline assignment: CDR1 MDHEN and CDR2 SYDVKM. CDR3 region: CASSSQIIQYF. CDR3 DNA sequence: TGTGCCAGCAGTTCACAAATCATTCAGTACTTC.

This clone turned up a few times. V gene TRBV30 combines with J gene TRBJ1-5, with D perhaps TRBD1 (6 bases). The V and J ends lost 5 bases and 4 bases respectively, with 18 bases between them. The CDR3 length is 15 residues. The germline V gene has CDR1 GTSNPN and CDR2 SVGIG (reference sequence). This chain's CDR3 is CAWSLGGGVNQPQHF. CDR3 nucleotides: TGTGCCTGGTCATTGGGGGGGGGCGTAAATCAGCCCCAGCATTTT.

For the CDR3, the DNA is TGTGCCAGTAGTGAATTAGCAAGGAACACCGGGGAGCTGTTTTTT. Encoded protein: CASSELARNTGELFF. This chain links TRBV19 with TRBJ2-2; no definite D call. The germline V gene has CDR1 LNHDA and CDR2 SQIVND (reference sequence). V was cut by 5 bases and J by 1 base, with 11 bases left in between. The CDR3 is 15 amino acids.

V gene TRBV28 combines with J gene TRBJ1-2; TRBD1 agrees at 8 bases. Per the germline V gene, CDR1 is MDHEN and CDR2 is SYDVKM. The length of the CDR3 is 17 residues. V shed 3 bases and J 0 bases; nucleotides not matched to a gene: 9. CDR3 DNA sequence: TGTGCCAGCAGTTTCCCCTACGGACAGGGAGCTAACTATGGCTACACCTTC. Its protein is CASSFPYGQGANYGYTF.

The chain recombines TRBV2 with TRBJ2-7; D remains ambiguous. The CDR3 length is 11 residues. V lost 8 bases to trimming and J lost 3 bases, with 8 bases between them. The germline V gene encodes CDR1 SNHLY and CDR2 FYNNEI. The DNA of the CDR3 is TGTGCCAGCCTCCACAGCTACGAGCAGTACTTC. Translation gives CASLHSYEQYF.